The 8 T cell receptor beta chains in this list originate from one sample, sequenced in a study of CD8 T cells in Susac syndrome. RNA in amounts of about 0.45 to 1 ug was reverse transcribed with random hexamers. Each CDR3 protein gets one entry after TCRdb re-called the immunoSEQ multiplex PCR reads with MiXCR. In the table there are fewer than 140,000 distinct CDR3 sequences, roughly 94% of which are singletons. Sequenced material: CD8+ T cells from PBMCs. These receptors were collected from a human donor with Susac syndrome.

The chain joins TRBV15 to TRBJ2-2; perhaps D is TRBD1 or TRBD2 (5 bases each). V shed 4 bases and J shed 0 bases, with 12 bases lying between them. CDR3 length equals 16 residues. Germline V gene data show CDR1 as LNHNV and CDR2 as YYDKDF (reference sequence). As DNA, the CDR3 is TGTGCCACCAGCACCCCGGGACGGCCGAACACCGGGGAGCTGTTTTTT. This encodes CATSTPGRPNTGELFF. The whole variable domain, remainder taken from reference TRBV15 and TRBJ2-2, is DAMVIQNPRYQVTQFGKPVTLSCSQTLNHNVMYWYQQKSSQAPKLLFHYYDKDFNNEADTPDNFQSRRPNTSFCFLDIRSPGLGDTAMYLCATSTPGRPNTGELFFGEGSRLTVL.

The J gene is TRBJ1-1, the V gene TRBV14; a possible D gene is TRBD1 (5 bases). Between the trimmed V and J ends, which lost 2 bases and 3 bases, there was a span of 19 bases. CDR3 length: 17 residues. Germline V CDR1 and CDR2: SGHDN, FVKESK. DNA for the CDR3: TGTGCCAGCAGCCAACCCCCGGCAGGGCGAGGGGACACTGAAGCTTTCTTT. Translation: CASSQPPAGRGDTEAFF.

This sequence joins TRBV3-1 and TRBJ2-5; D possibly corresponds to TRBD2 (6 bases). In germline, CDR1 is LGHDT, CDR2 YNNKEL (reference sequence). The V and J ends lost 3 bases and 3 bases respectively, with 14 bases between them. The CDR3 spans 15 residues. The CDR3 here is CASSHKGGVEETQYF. Here the CDR3 DNA reads TGTGCCAGCAGCCACAAAGGCGGGGTCGAAGAGACCCAGTACTTC.

V is TRBV3-1 and J is TRBJ2-1; D gene unclear. V was clipped by 0 bases and J by 7 bases, with 7 bases between them. This CDR3 has 13 amino acids. CDR1 and CDR2 (germline): LGHDT, YNNKEL (reference sequence). CDR3 coding DNA: TGTGCCAGCAGCCAAGAGATGGGGAATGAGCAGTTCTTC. As protein: CASSQEMGNEQFF.

V usage is TRBV20-1 and J usage is TRBJ2-5, with D uncertain. CDR1 DFQATT and CDR2 SNEGSKA come from the germline V gene (reference sequence). With 3 bases removed from V and 5 bases from J, the gap between germline ends came to 4 bases. The CDR3 has 10 amino acids. The CDR3 is CSARRETQYF. The CDR3, as DNA: TGCAGTGCTAGGAGGGAGACCCAGTACTTC.

The chain is built from TRBV5-5 and TRBJ2-1; D uncertain. Germline loops: CDR1 SGHKS, CDR2 YYEKEE (reference sequence). V was clipped by 0 bases and J by 9 bases, with 7 bases between them. The CDR3 has 12 amino acids. CDR3 sequence: CASSLAVSEQFF. The CDR3 coding sequence is TGTGCCAGCAGCTTGGCCGTTAGTGAGCAGTTCTTC.

The gene calls are TRBV21-1 and TRBJ1-5. TRBV21-1 corresponds to a pseudogene. The CDR3 runs to 13 residues. CDR3 sequence reads: CASMDEDYQPQHF. CDR3 nucleotides: TGTGCCAGCATGGACGAGGACTATCAGCCCCAGCATTTT.

The chain is built from TRBV27 and TRBJ1-5; 7 bases match TRBD1. Germline lookup yields CDR1 MNHEY and CDR2 SMNVEV (reference sequence). The length of the CDR3 is 18 residues. V gave up 2 bases and J gave up 0 bases; unmatched junction bases: 10. CDR3 amino acids: CASSLRAVDRDSNQPQHF. CDR3 DNA sequence: TGTGCCAGCAGTTTACGTGCCGTCGACAGGGATAGCAATCAGCCCCAGCATTTT.